This TCR beta chain was obtained from a study of blood T cell repertoires in COVID-19. Study summary: Material from acute and convalescent COVID-19 was sourced from the United States, Italy and Spain. In each case, the material was cDNA or gDNA derived from T cells, B-cell-depleted T cells, or PBMCs.

The CDR3 loop spans 15 amino acids. Germline CDR1 and CDR2: MRHNA and SNTAGT. V lost 3 bases and J 3 bases, leaving 12 bases between the germline ends. In the authors' workflow: Estimates of nucleated cell counts were drawn from the amplification of reference gene primers. Sequencing used immunoSEQ multiplex PCR; TCRdb keeps in-frame clones, though not all of them. The V and J calls and clone size are taken from that table; D and trimming were inferred from the DNA. The data contain 120,000 or so clones, roughly four fifths of them singletons. The receptor comes from a human donor in a cohort sampled during active COVID-19. The V call is TRBV6-4, the J call TRBJ2-1, with a possible D match to TRBD2 (6 bases). Sequenced input: peripheral blood. CDR3 amino acids: CASSEEGKGYNEQFF. Written as DNA, the CDR3 is TGTGCCAGCAGTGAGGAGGGTAAAGGCTACAATGAGCAGTTCTTC.